This T cell receptor beta chain was sequenced in a study of blood T cell repertoires in COVID-19. The CDR3 length is 14 residues. The J segment lost 1 base and the V segment lost 4 bases, leaving 3 bases of the junction unmatched. Germline V gene sequence: CDR1 SEHNR, CDR2 FQNEAQ (reference sequence). Per the original data handling: Amplification of reference gene primers provided the estimated nucleated cell counts. Clones were read by immunoSEQ multiplex PCR, and TCRdb kept only the in-frame ones, dropping some. D and trimming come from the DNA, and the V and J calls and clone size come from that table. This sample has about 160,000 clones; 87% occur once, and the top ten carry approximately 3.8%. This clone occurred a few times. Membership in each cohort depended on participant-reported clinical history.

The chain has TRBV7-9 and TRBJ1-1; 7 positions agree with TRBD1. This clonotype originated in a woman in her forties who had been exposed to COVID-19. The source material was PBMCs or T cells enriched from blood (not recorded which). The CDR3 is CASSWPGGNTEAFF. The CDR3 coding sequence is TGTGCCAGCAGCTGGCCAGGGGGGAACACTGAAGCTTTCTTT.